The 5 T cell receptor beta chains below come from one sample, sequenced in a study of blood T cell repertoires in COVID-19. The repertoire was sequenced with immunoSEQ multiplex PCR; TCRdb's copy has only in-frame clones and lacks some. The data show 70,000 to 80,000 clones, roughly four fifths seen once. The sequenced material came from peripheral blood. The receptors shown here come from a man aged 50 to 60 with acute or convalescent COVID-19.

The chain couples TRBV9 to TRBJ2-3, with 12 bases that match TRBD2. V gave up 3 bases and J gave up 4 bases; unmatched junction bases: 3. This CDR3 spans 15 amino acids. The germline CDR1 and CDR2 sequences are SGDLS and YYNGEE. The CDR3 DNA reads as TGTGCCAGCAGCGCTAGCGGGAGGGCCTCAGATACGCAGTATTTT. Translation gives CASSASGRASDTQYF. The full variable domain, with the rest looked up from reference TRBV9 and TRBJ2-3, is DSGVTQTPKHLITATGQRVTLRCSPRSGDLSVYWYQQSLDQGLQFLIQYYNGEERAKGNILERFSAQQFPDLHSELNLSSLELGDSALYFCASSASGRASDTQYFGPGTRLTVL.

This chain connects TRBV5-5 to TRBJ1-2; D perhaps matches TRBD1 (5 bases). Trimming pared 3 bases from V and 0 bases from J, leaving 12 bases between. Looked up from germline, CDR1 is SGHKS and CDR2 is YYEKEE (reference sequence). The CDR3 is 15 amino acids. The CDR3 DNA sequence: TGTGCCAGCAGCTCCGGCGGGGGAGCTAACTATGGCTACACCTTC. Translation: CASSSGGGANYGYTF.

V gene TRBV6-2 or TRBV6-3 combines with J gene TRBJ2-5; 10 bases map to TRBD2. V lost 2 bases, J lost 5 bases, and 5 bases stayed unmatched. Germline CDR1 is MNHEY and CDR2 is SVGEGT. The CDR3 totals 15 residues. CDR3 nucleotide sequence: TGTGCCAGCAGTTACGAGGCTAGCGGGAGTGAGACCCAGTACTTC. Translation gives CASSYEASGSETQYF.

The V call is TRBV7-2, the J call TRBJ1-3; 9 nucleotides match TRBD1. The CDR3 is made up of 15 amino acids. The junction had 5 bases not matched to a gene; V was cut back by 5 bases and J by 3 bases. The germline V gene has CDR1 SGHTA and CDR2 FQGNSA. The DNA of the CDR3 is TGTGCCAGCAGCCTACAGGGGGCTGGTGGAAACACCATATATTTT. Its protein product is CASSLQGAGGNTIYF.

This clone was observed a few times. The chain combines TRBV6-2 or TRBV6-3 with TRBJ1-1, with D possibly matching TRBD1 (6 bases). Germline CDR1 and CDR2: MNHEY and SVGEGT. There are 16 residues in the CDR3. Trimming shortened V by 5 bases and J by 1 base, and 17 bases separated the two germline ends. The CDR3 spells CASSTQSGTQNTEAFF. The CDR3 nucleotides read TGTGCCAGCAGTACCCAATCCGGGACACAGAACACTGAAGCTTTCTTT.